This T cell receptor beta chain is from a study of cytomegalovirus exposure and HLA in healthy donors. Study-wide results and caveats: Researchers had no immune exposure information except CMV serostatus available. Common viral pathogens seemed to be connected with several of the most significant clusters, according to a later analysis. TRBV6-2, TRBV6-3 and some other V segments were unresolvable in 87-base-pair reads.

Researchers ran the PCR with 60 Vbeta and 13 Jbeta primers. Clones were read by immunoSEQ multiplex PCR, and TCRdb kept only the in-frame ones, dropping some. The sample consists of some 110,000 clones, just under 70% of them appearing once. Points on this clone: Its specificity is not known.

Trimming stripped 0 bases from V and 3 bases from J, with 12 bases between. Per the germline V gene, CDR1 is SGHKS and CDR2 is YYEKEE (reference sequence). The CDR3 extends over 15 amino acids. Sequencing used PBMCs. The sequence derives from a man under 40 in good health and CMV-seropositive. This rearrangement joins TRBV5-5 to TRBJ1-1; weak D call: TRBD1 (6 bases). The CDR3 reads CASSLASGVDTEAFF. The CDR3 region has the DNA TGTGCCAGCAGCTTGGCCTCAGGGGTGGACACTGAAGCTTTCTTT.